Listed below are T cell receptor beta chains from one sample, sequenced in a study of T cells in Graves' hyperthyroidism and ophthalmopathy. TCRdb passed the multiplex PCR reads through MiXCR, listing each CDR3 protein once. The data hold 500,000 to 700,000 distinct CDR3 sequences, with around 17% observed a single time. Sequenced sample: blood. The receptor source for this set is a woman aged 18 to 35 with Graves' hyperthyroidism. CDR3s include the opening cysteine and the closing phenylalanine or tryptophan. The D gene is left open where the match is weak. Only some rows state a clone size, as once, few, many or a class for expanded clones.

many	TRBD2	TRBJ2-3	TRBV7-2	TGTGCCAGCAGCTTAGACGCGGGGGGCACAGATACGCAGTATTTT	CASSLDAGGTDTQYF
many	-	TRBJ1-1	TRBV7-9	TGTGCCAGCAGTACGGACAGCAACGCTTTCTTT	CASSTDSNAFF
-	-	TRBJ2-5	TRBV10-3	TGTGCCATCAGTGAGTCAGGAGAGACCCAGTACTTC	CAISESGETQYF
-	-	TRBJ1-1	TRBV6-1	TGTGCCAGCAGTGAAGTTTGGAGGAGCGGCACTGAAGCTTTCTTT	CASSEVWRSGTEAFF
few	-	TRBJ2-5	TRBV6-2/TRBV6-3	TGTGCCAGCAGCCCAGGGGAGCTCGAGACCCAGTACTTC	CASSPGELETQYF
few	-	TRBJ1-5	TRBV6-2/TRBV6-3	TGTGCCAGCAGTTATCCGATAGGAGGAGGCAATCAGCCCCAGCATTTT	CASSYPIGGGNQPQHF
few	-	TRBJ1-1	TRBV5-1	TGCGCCAGCAGCTTGGTTGGCAGGTCGGAGACTGAAGCTTTCTTT	CASSLVGRSETEAFF
many	TRBD2	TRBJ2-7	TRBV6-1	TGTGCCAGCAGTCTTGGTGTAGCGGGAGGGGGGATTTACGAGCAGTACTTC	CASSLGVAGGGIYEQYF
-	TRBD2	TRBJ2-3	TRBV4-1	TGCGCCAGCAGGCAAGCTAGCGGCTCTAGCACAGATACGCAGTATTTT	CASRQASGSSTDTQYF
few	TRBD2	TRBJ2-2	TRBV6-1	TGTGCCAGCATGGGGCTAGCGGGAGCCGGGGACACCGGGGAGCTGTTTTTT	CASMGLAGAGDTGELFF
many	-	TRBJ2-7	TRBV5-1	TGCGCCAGCAGCTTGAATCCTCCATTGGGGGAGCAGTACTTC	CASSLNPPLGEQYF
once	TRBD1	TRBJ2-6	TRBV20-1	TGCAGTGCTAGACCGGTTCAGGGGGAACCCTCTGGGGCCAACGTCCTGACTTTC	CSARPVQGEPSGANVLTF
few	TRBD2	TRBJ2-7	TRBV6-2/TRBV6-3	TGTGCCAGCGCCGGGACTAGCGGATCCTACGAGCAGTACTTC	CASAGTSGSYEQYF
-	TRBD2	TRBJ2-2	TRBV5-4	TGTGCCAGCAGCTTGTCGAGCGGGGTACTCACCGGGGAGCTGTTTTTT	CASSLSSGVLTGELFF
few	-	TRBJ2-2	TRBV12-5	TGTGCTAGTGGCCTACACAGGACTCAGGGGGGGGACACCGGGGAGCTGTTTTTT	CASGLHRTQGGDTGELFF
few	TRBD1	TRBJ2-5	TRBV2	TGTGCCAGCAGTGGCCCCACCCGACAGGGGGCTGGCGAGACCCAGTACTTC	CASSGPTRQGAGETQYF
-	TRBD2	TRBJ2-3	TRBV18	TGTGCCAGCTCCCCTTCGGGAGGGGCTGTCGATACGCAGTATTTT	CASSPSGGAVDTQYF
many	-	TRBJ2-3	TRBV30	TGTGCCTGGAGTCCTCCGGGACACCGAGAGGGCACAGATACGCAGTATTTT	CAWSPPGHREGTDTQYF
many	TRBD1	TRBJ1-1	TRBV20-1	TGCAGTGCTTCCCAGGGGGTGAACACTGAAGCTTTCTTT	CSASQGVNTEAFF
few	-	TRBJ2-2	TRBV19	TGTGCCAGTAGTCCGGGACCTGCCTGGACCGGGGAGCTGTTTTTT	CASSPGPAWTGELFF
-	-	TRBJ1-1	TRBV20-1	TGCAGTGCTAGAGAACCGAGGAGGGGCTTGAACACTGAAGCTTTCTTT	CSAREPRRGLNTEAFF
many	TRBD2	TRBJ2-1	TRBV7-6	TGTGCCAGCAGCTTAGCAGGGACTAGCGGGCTCCTAAATGAGCAGTTCTTC	CASSLAGTSGLLNEQFF
many	TRBD2	TRBJ2-7	TRBV7-9	TGTGCCAGCACCGGGACTAGTACCTACGAGCAGTACTTC	CASTGTSTYEQYF
many	TRBD1	TRBJ2-7	TRBV5-1	TGCGCCAGCAGCTACCCGGGACAGGGAATTTACGAGCAGTACTTC	CASSYPGQGIYEQYF
many	TRBD1	TRBJ1-5	TRBV12-3/TRBV12-4	TGTGCCAGCAGTTTGGACAGGCCCGGCTGGCCCCAGCATTTT	CASSLDRPGWPQHF
many	TRBD1	TRBJ1-1	TRBV10-3	TGTGCCATCAGTGCCTCTCACAGGGGAACTGAAGCTTTCTTT	CAISASHRGTEAFF
many	-	TRBJ1-1	TRBV28	TGTGCCAGCAGTTTATTTAGGGGCACTGAAGCTTTCTTT	CASSLFRGTEAFF
-	TRBD2	TRBJ2-3	TRBV20-1	TGCAGTGCGCTCCGAGCGGGGGGCGTCAGTAGGGTCACAGATACGCAGTATTTT	CSALRAGGVSRVTDTQYF
few	-	TRBJ1-5	TRBV6-1	TGTGCCAGCAGACAACCAGGGCCCCAGCATTTT	CASRQPGPQHF
many	-	TRBJ2-3	TRBV5-1	TGCGCCAGCAGCTTGACCGTAGCGGAAAGCACAGATACGCAGTATTTT	CASSLTVAESTDTQYF
many	TRBD2	TRBJ2-1	TRBV27	TGTGCCAGCAGTTTCCTCCCGGGGGGGGCCCCCTACAATGAGCAGTTCTTC	CASSFLPGGAPYNEQFF
many	TRBD2	TRBJ2-1	TRBV12-3/TRBV12-4	TGTGCCAGCAGTCCCCCGGGACTAGTTTACAATGAGCAGTTCTTC	CASSPPGLVYNEQFF
many	TRBD1	TRBJ1-5	TRBV6-1	TGTGCCAGCAGCAGACAGGGAGGGGTTCAGCCCCAGCATTTT	CASSRQGGVQPQHF
few	-	TRBJ1-1	TRBV2	TGTGCCAGCAGGGGAATCGCTGAAGCTTTCTTT	CASRGIAEAFF
-	-	TRBJ1-1	TRBV10-3	TGTGCCATCAGTGAGTCGGACAGTTTGAACACTGAAGCTTTCTTT	CAISESDSLNTEAFF
many	-	TRBJ2-1	TRBV28	TGTGCCAGCTATCATTCCTACAATGAGCAGTTCTTC	CASYHSYNEQFF
-	-	TRBJ1-4	TRBV30	TGTGCCTGGAGTGTAACACAGCTTAATGAAAAACTGTTTTTT	CAWSVTQLNEKLFF
few	TRBD2	TRBJ2-7	TRBV19	TGTGCCAGTAGTAAGCGGGAGACAACCTACGAGCAGTACTTC	CASSKRETTYEQYF
-	TRBD1	TRBJ2-5	TRBV6-1	TGTGCCAGCAGCAAAGGACAGGGTCAACAAGAGACCCAGTACTTC	CASSKGQGQQETQYF
many	-	TRBJ1-6	TRBV2	TGTGCCAGCAGTGAAGCCTTCGGAGGGAACAATTCACCCCTCCACTTT	CASSEAFGGNNSPLHF
-	-	TRBJ2-1	TRBV13	TGTGCCAGCAGCTCCCTCCTAGTGAGCTCCTACAATGAGCAGTTCTTC	CASSSLLVSSYNEQFF
few	-	TRBJ2-7	TRBV10-3	TGTGCCACTCAGGACTACGAGCAGTACTTC	CATQDYEQYF
few	TRBD2	TRBJ2-7	TRBV29-1	TGCAGCGTTGAAGATGGGACTAGCGGGGTCTCCTACGAGCAGTACTTC	CSVEDGTSGVSYEQYF
many	TRBD2	TRBJ2-1	TRBV28	TGTGCCAGCAGCCGTTGGACTAGCGGGAGAGGGTCCTACAATGAGCAGTTCTTC	CASSRWTSGRGSYNEQFF
many	TRBD1	TRBJ1-2	TRBV6-6	TGTGCCAGCAGTTACAAGGTGGAGGGGGCAGACTATGGCTACACCTTC	CASSYKVEGADYGYTF
many	TRBD2	TRBJ2-1	TRBV29-1	TGCAGCGTAACCGGGACTAGCGGGACCTCCTACAATGAGCAGTTCTTC	CSVTGTSGTSYNEQFF
few	TRBD2	TRBJ2-3	TRBV6-2/TRBV6-3	TGTGCCAGCAGTTACTCACGACTAGCGGGCCGCACAGATACGCAGTATTTT	CASSYSRLAGRTDTQYF
few	-	TRBJ2-2	TRBV15	TGTGCCACCAGCAGAGATCAGGGACTGAACACCGGGGAGCTGTTTTTT	CATSRDQGLNTGELFF
many	TRBD2	TRBJ2-5	TRBV20-1	TGCAGTGCTGCACGACTAGCGGTTGAGACCCAGTACTTC	CSAARLAVETQYF
many	-	TRBJ2-5	TRBV7-2	TGTGCCAGCAGCTTAGCTAGCGTCCAAGAGACCCAGTACTTC	CASSLASVQETQYF